One sample yielded the 6 T cell receptor beta chains listed below, sequenced in a study of a mutant IDH1 vaccine in newly diagnosed glioma. The time point: week 35, safety follow-up. Every vaccine dose comprised 300 ug of mutant IDH1 20-mer peptide plus topical imiquimod. No antigens are known for them. Assay: immunoSEQ multiplex PCR; the TCRdb copy retains only in-frame clones and omits some. This sample has tens of thousands of clones, with around 87% found just once. Source: PBMCs, taken from a glioma patient whose treatment included an IDH1 peptide vaccine. These receptors were collected from a man younger than 45 with glioma.

The rearrangement uses TRBV6-1 and TRBJ2-7, with D possibly being TRBD1 or TRBD2 (5 bases each). The CDR3 covers 13 residues. The V gene's germline CDR1 is MNHNS and CDR2 SASEGT. The ends were cut back, 8 bases at V and 2 bases at J, with 13 bases in the middle. CDR3 sequence: CASDRGKTYEQYF. The CDR3 DNA reads TGTGCCAGCGACAGAGGGAAAACCTACGAGCAGTACTTC.

The V call is TRBV20-1, the J call TRBJ1-2; D call uncertain. Trimming stripped 4 bases from V and 8 bases from J, with 8 bases between. Germline CDR1 and CDR2: DFQATT and SNEGSKA (reference sequence). The CDR3 sequence is 10 residues long. The CDR3 is CSATHGGYTF. In DNA form, the CDR3 reads TGCAGTGCTACACACGGGGGCTACACCTTC.

J is TRBJ2-7 and V is TRBV6-5; tentative D call: TRBD2 (5 bases). This CDR3 has 12 amino acids. The germline V and J ends were trimmed by 0 bases and 9 bases, with 9 bases remaining between them. Germline CDR1 MNHEY, CDR2 SVGAGI. CDR3 nucleotides: TGTGCCAGCAGTTACTCACGGGGTCGGCAGTACTTC. Residues: CASSYSRGRQYF.

The chain links TRBV10-3 to TRBJ2-3; 7 bases agree with TRBD2. The V gene end was trimmed by 6 bases and the J gene end by 8 bases; junction bases not matched to a gene: 14. The CDR3 covers 15 residues. The V gene's germline CDR1 is ENHRY and CDR2 SYGVKD. The CDR3 region is CAIRTSDPGEGTQYF. CDR3 nucleotides: TGTGCCATCAGAACCTCCGACCCCGGGGAGGGTACGCAGTATTTT.

Details on this clone: The germline gene is not matched at one end of the junction; a read error may be the cause. The V call is TRBV10-3, the J call TRBJ2-2, with no clear D. Germline V gene data show CDR1 as ENHRY and CDR2 as SYGVKD. The CDR3 runs 12 residues. The CDR3 nucleotides are TGTGCCATCAGTGAGAACAGCGGGGAGCTGTTTTTT. It is translated as CAISENSGELFF.

The J gene is TRBJ2-7, the V gene TRBV28; perhaps D is TRBD1 or TRBD2 (5 bases each). This CDR3 region has 14 residues. The germline gives CDR1 MDHEN, CDR2 SYDVKM. Trimming removed 3 bases at V and 1 base at J, with 10 bases between. This CDR3 reads CASSLGVVSYEQYF. Written as DNA, the CDR3 is TGTGCCAGCAGTTTGGGGGTTGTGTCCTACGAGCAGTACTTC. Drawing the rest from reference TRBV28 and TRBJ2-7, the complete variable domain is DVKVTQSSRYLVKRTGEKVFLECVQDMDHENMFWYRQDPGLGLRLIYFSYDVKMKEKGDIPEGYSVSREKKERFSLILESASTNQTSMYLCASSLGVVSYEQYFGPGTRLTVT.